A selection of T cell receptor beta chains follows, all from one sample in a study of shared clonotypes between healthy human individuals. The table came from immunoSEQ multiplex PCR; TCRdb's copy has only in-frame clones and leaves some out. The sample lists fewer than 3 million clones; 85% to 95% were seen once. Sequenced input: naive CD4+ T cells from PBMCs. Receptor source: a young man in good health. Some clones in this sample may be carry-over from other donors' samples. Both conserved end residues are part of each CDR3.

>TRBV5-5|TRBJ2-3
CASSFSASTTDTQYF
>TRBV18|TRBJ1-1
CASSPRAGGTGGMNTEAFF
>TRBV19|TRBJ2-3
CASSMTASTDTQYF
>TRBV7-9|TRBJ1-6
CASSLWSRDNSPLHF
>TRBV9|TRBJ2-5
CASSARGGQGETQYF
>TRBV5-1|TRBJ2-5
CASSLEGRPEAQYF
>TRBV6-5|TRBJ2-1
CASSYVSTSGSNEQFF
>TRBV7-3|TRBJ2-5
CASSLTNKETQYF
>TRBV2|TRBJ1-1
CASSQTAMNTEAFF
>TRBV4-1|TRBJ1-5
CASSQGGQGGNQPQHF
>TRBV5-1|TRBJ1-2
CASSSSKDRGGGYTF
>TRBV21-1|TRBJ2-7
CASSVPRDRGASAYEQYF
>TRBV27|TRBJ2-2
CASSRGTVDTGELFF
>TRBV19|TRBJ2-7
CASSMLAAPYEQYF
>TRBV5-5|TRBJ2-2
CASSLESPYTGELFF
>TRBV6-6|TRBJ1-1
CASSRTGPEAFF
>TRBV7-2|TRBJ2-1
CASSWASGTYNEQFF
>TRBV27|TRBJ2-7
CASSLRTRSYEQYF
>TRBV4-2|TRBJ1-5
CASSQETGGYQPQHF
>TRBV5-1|TRBJ2-2
CASSLVVGRYTGELFF
>TRBV25-1|TRBJ2-7
CASSELGRGDTYEQYF
>TRBV18|.
CASSPPGGDEQYF
>TRBV5-6|TRBJ2-5
CASSLLGQTGETQYF
>TRBV6-5|TRBJ1-5
CASRKGNRMLGPQHF
>TRBV30|TRBJ2-1
CAWSPGTSGYNEQFF
>TRBV28|TRBJ2-3
CASSLARAGADTQYF
>TRBV19|TRBJ1-5
CASSDIGAGQPQHF
>TRBV7-9|TRBJ2-2
CAGARTDYTGELFF
>TRBV5-1|TRBJ1-3
CASSLDRYSGNTIYF
>TRBV18|TRBJ1-1
CASSPQGGPNTEAFF
>TRBV5-4|TRBJ2-3
CASTFSGLSTDTQYF
>TRBV4-2|TRBJ2-2
CASSQDAGGELFF
>TRBV4-1|TRBJ2-1
CASSQDVLGLAGYEQFF
>TRBV4-3|TRBJ2-7
CASSQITGYYEQYF
>TRBV4-1|TRBJ2-4
CASSHTRGNIQYF
>TRBV7-9|TRBJ1-1
CASSSLGGVNTEAFF
>TRBV19|TRBJ2-7
CASSEGRAYEQYF
>TRBV7-3|TRBJ2-3
CASSFGRNTDTQYF
>TRBV5-1|TRBJ2-7
CASSSRQGYYEQYF
>TRBV11-1|TRBJ2-1
CASSRDPYNEQFF
>TRBV18|TRBJ2-1
CASSPGTPNEQFF
>TRBV10-3|TRBJ2-3
CAISITSTDTQYF
>TRBV28|TRBJ1-1
CASSLAGGGTEAFF
>TRBV7-2|TRBJ1-4
CASSPQGGDEKLFF
>TRBV10-3|TRBJ1-5
CAIGTEGQPQHF
>TRBV4-1|TRBJ2-2
CASRDTRPPPGELFF
>TRBV6-6|TRBJ1-2
CASRRWDSTNYGYTF
>TRBV28|TRBJ2-2
CASNGPNTGELFF
>TRBV10-3|TRBJ2-5
CAISEGNREETQYF
>TRBV7-2|TRBJ1-5
CASSGQGARNQPQHF
>TRBV6-5|TRBJ2-7
CASSYSRTSGSYEQYF
>TRBV2|TRBJ2-4
CASSDRTGNNIQYF
>TRBV5-5|TRBJ2-5
CASSLVVGLAGETQYF
>TRBV7-9|TRBJ2-2
CASSLAHRDDTGELFF
>TRBV6-1|TRBJ2-5
CASWTSGRTQETQYF
>TRBV2|TRBJ2-3
CASSERGTDTQYF
>TRBV5-6|TRBJ1-2
CASSLGRQGYGYTF
>TRBV6-5|TRBJ2-7
CASSPDRATYEQYF
>TRBV10-1|TRBJ2-3
CASSDPGPLDTQYF